Described below is a single T cell receptor beta chain sequence and its context. These data come from a study of blood T cell repertoires in COVID-19. On the study more broadly: The analysed material was cDNA or gDNA that came from T cells, B-cell-depleted T cells, or PBMCs.

Method: immunoSEQ multiplex PCR; TCRdb's copy keeps in-frame clones and lacks some. The sample carries more than 200,000 clones, around nine tenths recorded once. The CDR3 totals 14 residues. V lost 3 bases and J lost 8; bases outside the gene matches: 7. Per the germline V gene, CDR1 is SGHTA and CDR2 is FQGNSA. Sequencing was performed on peripheral blood. The source of this sequence is a woman aged 55 to 70 with COVID-19, enrolled during active disease. The J gene is TRBJ2-3, the V gene TRBV7-2, with 8 bases aligning to TRBD2. The CDR3 region is CASSLGGLGGTQYF. The CDR3 nucleotides are TGTGCCAGCAGCTTGGGGGGACTAGGGGGTACGCAGTATTTT.